The 13 T cell receptor beta chains listed next were all sequenced from one sample in a study of regulatory T cells in long-lasting Graves disease. Combining iRepertoire HTBI primers with Arm-PCR of CDR3 regions, the authors built TCR beta libraries. TCRdb processed the multiplex PCR reads anew with MiXCR; each CDR3 protein has one entry. The sample yields approximately 500,000 distinct CDR3 sequences, about 22% seen once. Time point given: persistent/refractory GD, antithyroid drugs over 5 years with positive TRAb. Making the TCR library involved RNA that had been extracted from PBMCs. The material was peripheral blood mononuclear cells (PBMCs), obtained when the disease was refractory, from a patient treated with antithyroid drugs. Every receptor here comes from a female donor with Graves disease.

In its sample, this clonotype was seen many times. The V call is TRBV28, the J call TRBJ1-5; tentatively, D is TRBD1 (5 bases). V was cut by 3 bases and J by 10 bases, with 16 bases left in between. The germline gives CDR1 MDHEN, CDR2 SYDVKM. CDR3 length: 14 amino acids. CDR3 sequence (DNA): TGTGCCAGCAGTTTTGGGGTGAGGGGAAAACCCCAGCATTTT. Protein sequence: CASSFGVRGKPQHF. The whole variable domain, filled in from reference TRBV28 and TRBJ1-5, reads DVKVTQSSRYLVKRTGEKVFLECVQDMDHENMFWYRQDPGLGLRLIYFSYDVKMKEKGDIPEGYSVSREKKERFSLILESASTNQTSMYLCASSFGVRGKPQHFGDGTRLSIL.

This clonotype was counted only a few times. The rearrangement joins TRBV7-2 to TRBJ2-2; tentative D call: TRBD2 (5 bases). V was shortened by 5 bases and J by 4 bases, with 23 bases between the two germline ends. The CDR3 has 18 amino acids. Germline V gives CDR1 SGHTA, CDR2 FQGNSA. DNA for the CDR3: TGTGCCAGCAGCCCCTTGGGGAGTGGTTACTATTTCACCGGGGAGCTGTTTTTT. Its translation: CASSPLGSGYYFTGELFF.

The CDR3 here is CASSYGHYNSPLHF. CDR3 sequence (DNA): TGTGCCAGCAGCTACGGACACTATAATTCACCCCTCCACTTT. The genes are TRBV5-6 and TRBJ1-6; D may be TRBD1 (5 bases). The CDR3 runs to 14 residues. Germline CDR1 reads SGHDT; CDR2 reads YYEEEE. V lost 3 bases, J lost 3 bases, and 7 bases lay in between.

This clonotype was recorded many times. This chain connects TRBV7-2 to TRBJ2-7; D not certain. Trimming removed 4 bases from V and 3 bases from J, with 4 bases in between. The germline V gene has CDR1 SGHTA and CDR2 FQGNSA. The CDR3 is made up of 11 amino acids. DNA of the CDR3: TGTGCCAGCAGCTCCCACTACGAGCAGTACTTC. Translation: CASSSHYEQYF. Full variable domain (outside the CDR3, taken from reference TRBV7-2 and TRBJ2-7): GAGVSQSPSNKVTEKGKDVELRCDPISGHTALYWYRQSLGQGLEFLIYFQGNSAPDKSGLPSDRFSAERTGGSVSTLTIQRTQQEDSAVYLCASSSHYEQYFGPGTRLTVT.

This clonotype showed up just a few times. As DNA, the CDR3 is TGTGCCAGCAGCCCTTCCAGCGACCGCTATGGCTACACCTTC. Its protein is CASSPSSDRYGYTF. This chain uses TRBV7-9 with TRBJ1-2; D is uncertain. V gave up 5 bases and J gave up 4 bases, with 14 bases separating them. Germline-derived CDR1 and CDR2 are SEHNR and FQNEAQ (reference sequence). This CDR3 is 14 amino acids long.

This clonotype was seen ten or more times. This chain uses TRBV7-2 with TRBJ1-3; possibly TRBD1 for D (6 bases). CDR1 and CDR2 from the germline V gene are SGHTA and FQGNSA. V lost 3 bases and J 2 bases, leaving 8 bases between the germline ends. The CDR3 is made up of 14 amino acids. The CDR3 loop is CASSFAGAGNTIYF. Here the CDR3 DNA reads TGTGCCAGCAGCTTCGCAGGGGCTGGAAACACCATATATTTT. The entire variable domain, with the rest obtained from reference TRBV7-2 and TRBJ1-3, is as follows: GAGVSQSPSNKVTEKGKDVELRCDPISGHTALYWYRQSLGQGLEFLIYFQGNSAPDKSGLPSDRFSAERTGGSVSTLTIQRTQQEDSAVYLCASSFAGAGNTIYFGEGSWLTVV.

This chain links TRBV28 with TRBJ2-1; D may be TRBD2 (8 bases). Germline V lookup: CDR1 MDHEN, CDR2 SYDVKM. CDR3 length: 15 residues. The V end was cut by 7 bases, the J end by 5 bases, with 18 bases between. CDR3 nucleotides: TGTGCCAGCACCCACGGGGGGGGGACAGACAATGAGCAGTTCTTC. This translates into CASTHGGGTDNEQFF.

This clonotype has just one count. The V gene is TRBV28, the J gene TRBJ1-4; TRBD1 is a possible D gene (5 bases). This CDR3 has 16 residues. In germline, CDR1 is MDHEN, CDR2 SYDVKM. V shed 3 bases and J shed 7 bases, with 18 bases lying between them. The CDR3: CASSFPPGGIGEKLFF. As DNA, the CDR3 is TGTGCCAGCAGTTTCCCCCCCGGGGGGATCGGTGAAAAACTGTTTTTT.

In this sample, this clonotype turned up many times. The V call is TRBV14, the J call TRBJ1-2; TRBD1 might be the D (6 bases). Germline-derived CDR1 and CDR2 are SGHDN and FVKESK. The V gene lost 2 bases and the J gene lost 4 bases, with 8 bases spanning the gap. The CDR3 is made up of 13 amino acids. CDR3 sequence: CASSQQDSYGYTF. As DNA, the CDR3 is TGTGCCAGCAGCCAACAGGACAGCTATGGCTACACCTTC.

This clonotype was seen only a few times. DNA of the CDR3: TGCGCCAGCAGCCAAGTCTTGCCTAGCGGGGGGAACTACGAGCAGTACTTC. It translates to CASSQVLPSGGNYEQYF. The rearrangement joins TRBV4-1 to TRBJ2-7, with 11 bases that match TRBD2. CDR3 size: 17 residues. Germline lookup yields CDR1 MGHRA and CDR2 YSYEKL. V gave up 1 base and J gave up 3 bases; unmatched junction bases: 8.

This clonotype showed up many times. The genes are TRBV20-1 and TRBJ2-5; TRBD1 is a possible D gene (7 bases). Trimming removed 6 bases from V and 0 bases from J, with 20 bases in between. Per the germline V gene, CDR1 is DFQATT and CDR2 is SNEGSKA (reference sequence). CDR3 length: 16 amino acids. CDR3 residues: CSAIFGGGTDQETQYF. In nucleotides, the CDR3 is TGCAGTGCCATTTTTGGCGGAGGGACAGACCAAGAGACCCAGTACTTC.

The V call is TRBV7-8, the J call TRBJ1-4; weak D call: TRBD1 (5 bases). Germline lookup yields CDR1 SGHVS and CDR2 FQNEAQ. Trimming took 5 bases from V and 8 from J, leaving 21 bases between them. This CDR3 has 16 residues. CDR3 sequence reads: CASSPMGVRVPEKLFF. The CDR3 DNA sequence: TGTGCCAGCAGCCCCATGGGGGTTAGGGTTCCCGAAAAACTGTTTTTT.

In this sample, this clonotype turned up many times. The genes are TRBV3-1 and TRBJ1-5, with 8 bases fitting TRBD1. This CDR3 comprises 15 residues. CDR1 and CDR2 from the germline V gene are LGHDT and YNNKEL (reference sequence). Trimming took 4 bases from V and 5 from J; bases not matched to a gene: 7. Here the CDR3 reads CASSLGRGLDQPQHF. Written as DNA, the CDR3 is TGTGCCAGCAGCCTGGGCAGGGGGCTTGATCAGCCCCAGCATTTT.